This T cell receptor (beta chain) was sequenced in a study of molecular identifiers for immune sequencing clone quantification. TCRdb fed the PCR reads into MiXCR, producing one record per CDR3 protein. The sample carries some 97,000 distinct CDR3 sequences, 20% to 25% recorded once. Using a CD8+CD4-CCR7+CD45RA+ phenotype, naive CD8 T cells were sorted. The CDR3 sequence is 17 residues long. J gave up 4 bases and V 3 bases, and 11 bases lay outside the gene matches. Germline CDR1 reads DFQATT; CDR2 reads SNEGSKA (reference sequence). This clonotype appeared many times. This chain connects TRBV20-1 to TRBJ2-3, with TRBD2 matching over 12 bases. Specimen: naive CD8+ T cells from blood, with Jurkat cell RNA spiked in. Subset of the sample: FACS-sorted CD8+CD4-CCR7+CD45RA+ naive T cells. This receptor was obtained from a human donor in good health. Some libraries in this study had Jurkat cell RNA spiked in. The CDR3 region has the DNA TGCAGTGCTAGGGACGAGAGACTAGCGGGAGTTCCAGATACGCAGTATTTT. This gives the protein CSARDERLAGVPDTQYF.